This T cell receptor beta chain comes out of a study of patients and donors after allogeneic stem cell transplantation. Germline lookup yields CDR1 SGHTA and CDR2 FQGTGA. The CDR3 has 17 residues. V was trimmed by 5 bases and J by 2 bases, leaving 19 bases between them. A single record per CDR3 protein comes from TCRdb applying MiXCR to the RT-PCR reads. This table holds more than 850,000 distinct CDR3 sequences, about a sixth found once. The origin of this receptor is a human donor who was either an allogeneic HSCT recipient or a stem cell or donor lymphocyte infusion donor (not recorded which). It is not recorded whose cells these are; they may come from a transplant donor. What was sequenced was blood, either unsorted or a sorted T cell fraction (not recorded which). The chain employs TRBV7-3 and TRBJ2-1, with D uncertain. The CDR3: CASSHNPPSEAYNEQFF. As DNA, the CDR3 is TGTGCCAGCAGCCACAACCCCCCCTCCGAAGCCTACAATGAGCAGTTCTTC.